The subject of this entry is one T cell receptor beta chain. Genomic DNA constituted the template upon which TCR beta VDJ and CDR3 profiling was performed. MiXCR was run by TCRdb on the reads, yielding one entry per CDR3 protein. The sample has tens of thousands of distinct CDR3 sequences, 75% to 85% seen once. This entry belongs to a study of CD8+CD57+ T cells in acquired aplastic anemia. The clonotype originates from a human donor in good health, serving as a control. The material sequenced was sorted CD4+, CD8+, or CD8+CD57+ T cells (not recorded which) from PBMCs.

The CDR3 DNA sequence: TGTGCCAGCCAAGGGACTGTTCCCTACGAGCAGTACTTC. It translates to CASQGTVPYEQYF. This chain links TRBV25-1 with TRBJ2-7; a possible D gene is TRBD2 (6 bases). This CDR3 has 13 amino acids. V lost 8 bases and J 2 bases, leaving 13 bases between the germline ends. Germline V gives CDR1 MGHDK, CDR2 SYGVNS.